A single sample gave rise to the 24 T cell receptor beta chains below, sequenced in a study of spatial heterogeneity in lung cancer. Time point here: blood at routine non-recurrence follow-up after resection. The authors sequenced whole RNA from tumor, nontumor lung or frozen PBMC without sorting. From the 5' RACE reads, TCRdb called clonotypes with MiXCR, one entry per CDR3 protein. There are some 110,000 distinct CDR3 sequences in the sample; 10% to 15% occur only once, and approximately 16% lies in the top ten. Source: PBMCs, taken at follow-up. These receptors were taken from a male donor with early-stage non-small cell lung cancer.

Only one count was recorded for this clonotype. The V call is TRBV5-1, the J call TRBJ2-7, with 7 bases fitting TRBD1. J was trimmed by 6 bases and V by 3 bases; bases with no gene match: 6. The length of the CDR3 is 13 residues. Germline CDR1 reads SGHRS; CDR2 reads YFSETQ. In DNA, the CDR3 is TGCGCCAGCAGCTCGGGACAGCGAAGCGAGCAGTACTTC. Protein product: CASSSGQRSEQYF.

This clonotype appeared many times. CDR3 region: CSARISGTDTQYF. The CDR3 region has the DNA TGCAGTGCTAGAATTAGCGGCACAGATACGCAGTATTTT. V and J are TRBV20-1 and TRBJ2-3; maybe TRBD2 (5 bases). Between the trimmed V and J ends, which lost 2 bases and 1 base, there was a span of 7 bases. From germline, CDR1 is DFQATT and CDR2 SNEGSKA (reference sequence). The CDR3 covers 13 residues.

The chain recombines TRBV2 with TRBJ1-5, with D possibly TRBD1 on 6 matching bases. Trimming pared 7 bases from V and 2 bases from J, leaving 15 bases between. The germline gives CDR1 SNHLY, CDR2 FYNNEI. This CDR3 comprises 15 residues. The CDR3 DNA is TGTGCCAGCACAACAGGGCGACGGGGCAATCAGCCCCAGCATTTT. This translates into CASTTGRRGNQPQHF.

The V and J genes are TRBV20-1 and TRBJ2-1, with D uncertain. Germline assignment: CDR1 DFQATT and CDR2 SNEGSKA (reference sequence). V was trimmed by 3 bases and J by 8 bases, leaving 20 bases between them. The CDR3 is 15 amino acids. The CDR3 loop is CSASSSRTALDEQFF. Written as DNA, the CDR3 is TGCAGTGCTAGTTCGTCCAGGACCGCCCTGGATGAGCAGTTCTTC.

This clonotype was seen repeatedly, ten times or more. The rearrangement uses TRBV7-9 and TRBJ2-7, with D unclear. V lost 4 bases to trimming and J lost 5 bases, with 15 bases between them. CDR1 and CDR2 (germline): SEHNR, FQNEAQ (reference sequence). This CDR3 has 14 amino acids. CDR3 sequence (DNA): TGTGCCAGCAGCTCTAGGACCACTTCCCACGAGCAGTACTTC. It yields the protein CASSSRTTSHEQYF.

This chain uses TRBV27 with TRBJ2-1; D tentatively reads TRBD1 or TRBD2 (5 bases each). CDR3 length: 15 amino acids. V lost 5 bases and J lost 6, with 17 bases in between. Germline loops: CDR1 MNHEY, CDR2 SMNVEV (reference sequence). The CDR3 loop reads CASSTIGTIGNEQFF. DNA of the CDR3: TGTGCCAGCAGTACAATCGGGACGATCGGCAATGAGCAGTTCTTC.

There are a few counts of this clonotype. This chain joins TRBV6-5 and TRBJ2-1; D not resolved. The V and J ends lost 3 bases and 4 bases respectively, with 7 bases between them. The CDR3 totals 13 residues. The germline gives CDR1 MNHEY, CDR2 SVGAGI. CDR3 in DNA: TGTGCCAGCAGTTATGACCTATACAATGAGCAGTTCTTC. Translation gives CASSYDLYNEQFF.

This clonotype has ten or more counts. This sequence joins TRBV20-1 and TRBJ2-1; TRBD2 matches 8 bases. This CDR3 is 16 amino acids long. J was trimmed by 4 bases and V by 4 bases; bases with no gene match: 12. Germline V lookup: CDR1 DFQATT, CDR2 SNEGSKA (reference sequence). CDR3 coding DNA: TGCAGTGCTACCCCCGCCAGCGGGGGTCGATACAATGAGCAGTTCTTC. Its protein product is CSATPASGGRYNEQFF.

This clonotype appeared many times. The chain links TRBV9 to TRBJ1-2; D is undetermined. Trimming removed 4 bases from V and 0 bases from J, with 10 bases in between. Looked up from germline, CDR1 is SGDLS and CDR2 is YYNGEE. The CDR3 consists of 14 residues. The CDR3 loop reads CASSLTETNYGYTF. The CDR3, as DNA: TGTGCCAGCAGCCTTACGGAAACTAACTATGGCTACACCTTC.

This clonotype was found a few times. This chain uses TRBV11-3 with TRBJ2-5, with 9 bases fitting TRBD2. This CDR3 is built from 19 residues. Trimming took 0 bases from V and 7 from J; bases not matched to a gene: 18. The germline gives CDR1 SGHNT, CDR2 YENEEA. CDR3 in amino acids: CASSLDGSGGHPRSVTQYF. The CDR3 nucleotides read TGTGCCAGCAGCTTAGATGGTAGCGGGGGTCACCCGAGGAGTGTGACCCAGTACTTC.

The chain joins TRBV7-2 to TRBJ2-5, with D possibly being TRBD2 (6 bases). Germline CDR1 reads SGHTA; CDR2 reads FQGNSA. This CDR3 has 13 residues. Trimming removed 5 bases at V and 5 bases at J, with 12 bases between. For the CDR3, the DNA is TGTGCCAGCAGCCCCACAGGAGGGGAGACCCAGTACTTC. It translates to CASSPTGGETQYF.

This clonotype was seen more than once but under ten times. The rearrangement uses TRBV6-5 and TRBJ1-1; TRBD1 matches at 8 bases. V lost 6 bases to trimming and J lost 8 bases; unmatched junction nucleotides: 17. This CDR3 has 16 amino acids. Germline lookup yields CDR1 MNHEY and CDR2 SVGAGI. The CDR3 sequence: CASRPSTGTGANEAFF. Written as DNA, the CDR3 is TGTGCCAGCAGACCTTCAACCGGGACAGGAGCGAACGAAGCTTTCTTT.

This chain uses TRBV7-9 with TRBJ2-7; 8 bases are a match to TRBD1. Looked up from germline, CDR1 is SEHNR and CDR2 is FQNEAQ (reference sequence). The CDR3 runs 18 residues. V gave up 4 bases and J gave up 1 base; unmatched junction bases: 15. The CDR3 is CASSSPLDGTGNSYEQYF. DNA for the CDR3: TGTGCCAGCAGCTCACCCCTTGATGGGACAGGCAATTCCTACGAGCAGTACTTC.

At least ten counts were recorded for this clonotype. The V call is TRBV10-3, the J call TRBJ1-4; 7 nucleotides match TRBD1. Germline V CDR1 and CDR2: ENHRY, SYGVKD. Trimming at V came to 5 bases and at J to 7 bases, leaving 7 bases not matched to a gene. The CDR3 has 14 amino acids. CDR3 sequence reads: CAISNRGIGEKLFF. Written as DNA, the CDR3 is TGTGCCATCAGTAACAGGGGTATCGGTGAAAAACTGTTTTTT.

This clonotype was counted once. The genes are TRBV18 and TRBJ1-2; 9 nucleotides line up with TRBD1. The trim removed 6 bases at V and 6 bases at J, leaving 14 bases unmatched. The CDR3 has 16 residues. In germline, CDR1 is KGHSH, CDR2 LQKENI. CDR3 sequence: CASSIATGQGTHGYTF. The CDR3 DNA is TGTGCCAGCTCTATCGCGACCGGACAGGGGACCCATGGCTACACCTTC.

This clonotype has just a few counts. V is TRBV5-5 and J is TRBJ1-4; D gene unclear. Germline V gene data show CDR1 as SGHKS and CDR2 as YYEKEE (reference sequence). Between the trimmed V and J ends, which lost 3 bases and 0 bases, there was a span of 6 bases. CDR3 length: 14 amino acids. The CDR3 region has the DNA TGTGCCAGCAGCTCCATGACAACTAATGAAAAACTGTTTTTT. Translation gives CASSSMTTNEKLFF. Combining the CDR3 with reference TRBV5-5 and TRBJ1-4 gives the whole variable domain DAGVTQSPTHLIKTRGQQVTLRCSPISGHKSVSWYQQVLGQGPQFIFQYYEKEERGRGNFPDRFSARQFPNYSSELNVNALLLGDSALYLCASSSMTTNEKLFFGSGTQLSVL.

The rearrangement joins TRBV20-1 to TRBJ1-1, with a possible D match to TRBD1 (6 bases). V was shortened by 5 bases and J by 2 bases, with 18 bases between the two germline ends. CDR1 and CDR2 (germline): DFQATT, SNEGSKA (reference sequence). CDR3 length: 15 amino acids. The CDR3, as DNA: TGCAGTGCTGCCGTCCCCGGGACACAAAACACTGAAGCTTTCTTT. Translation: CSAAVPGTQNTEAFF.

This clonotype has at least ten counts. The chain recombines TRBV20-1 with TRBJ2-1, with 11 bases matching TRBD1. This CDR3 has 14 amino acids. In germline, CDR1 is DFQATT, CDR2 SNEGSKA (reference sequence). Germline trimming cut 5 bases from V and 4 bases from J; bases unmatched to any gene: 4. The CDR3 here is CSAPGTGGYNEQFF. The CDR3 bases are TGCAGTGCTCCCGGGACAGGGGGGTACAATGAGCAGTTCTTC.

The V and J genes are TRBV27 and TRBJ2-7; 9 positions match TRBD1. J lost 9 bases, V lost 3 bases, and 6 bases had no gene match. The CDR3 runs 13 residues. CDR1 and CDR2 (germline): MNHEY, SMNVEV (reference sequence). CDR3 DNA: TGTGCCAGCAGTTTGGGACAGGGCTCCGGGCAGTACTTC. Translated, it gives CASSLGQGSGQYF.

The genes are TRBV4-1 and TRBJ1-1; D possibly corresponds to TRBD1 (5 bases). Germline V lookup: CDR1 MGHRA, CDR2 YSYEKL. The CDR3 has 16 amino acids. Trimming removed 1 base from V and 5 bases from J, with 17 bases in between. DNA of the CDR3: TGCGCCAGCAGCCAAGCCGGGGGTGGCCCCGGGACTGAAGCTTTCTTT. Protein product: CASSQAGGGPGTEAFF.

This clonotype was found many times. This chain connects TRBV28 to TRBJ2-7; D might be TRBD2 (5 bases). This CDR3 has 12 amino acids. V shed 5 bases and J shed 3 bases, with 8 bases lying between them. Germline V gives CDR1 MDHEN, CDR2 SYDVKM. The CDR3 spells CASSRGYYEQYF. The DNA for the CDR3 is TGTGCCAGCAGTCGGGGATACTACGAGCAGTACTTC. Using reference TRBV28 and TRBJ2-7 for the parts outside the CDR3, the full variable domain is DVKVTQSSRYLVKRTGEKVFLECVQDMDHENMFWYRQDPGLGLRLIYFSYDVKMKEKGDIPEGYSVSREKKERFSLILESASTNQTSMYLCASSRGYYEQYFGPGTRLTVT.

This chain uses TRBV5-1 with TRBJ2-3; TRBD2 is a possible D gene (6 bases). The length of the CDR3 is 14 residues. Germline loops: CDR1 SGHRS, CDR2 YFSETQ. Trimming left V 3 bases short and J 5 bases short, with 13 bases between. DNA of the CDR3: TGCGCCAGCAGCTCCGGACTACTAGTAGATACGCAGTATTTT. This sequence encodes CASSSGLLVDTQYF.

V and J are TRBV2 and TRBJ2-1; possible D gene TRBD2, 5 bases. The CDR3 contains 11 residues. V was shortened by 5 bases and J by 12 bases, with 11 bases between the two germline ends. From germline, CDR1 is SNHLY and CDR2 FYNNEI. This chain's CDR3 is CASSSGRGQFF. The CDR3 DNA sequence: TGTGCCAGCAGTTCAGGTCGGGGGCAGTTCTTC.

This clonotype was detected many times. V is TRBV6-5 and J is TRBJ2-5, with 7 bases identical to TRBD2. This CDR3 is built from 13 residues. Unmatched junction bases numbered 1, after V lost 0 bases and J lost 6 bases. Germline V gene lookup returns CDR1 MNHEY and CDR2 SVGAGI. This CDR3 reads CASSYSGGKTQYF. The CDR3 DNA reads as TGTGCCAGCAGTTACTCGGGGGGGAAGACCCAGTACTTC.